This T cell receptor beta chain was sequenced during a study of post-analysis software for immune sequencing data. Study-wide context: The courses of disease that were included comprised relapsing-remitting, secondary progressive and progressive-relapsing multiple sclerosis. Study-level findings and limits: In patients, about five TRBV segments were more frequent than in controls, with TRBV5-6, TRBV5-1 and TRBV20-1 among them. Controls significantly exceeded multiple sclerosis patients in normalized Chao1 diversity. F-measure co-clustering was strong for batch-matched samples.

Unique molecular identifiers featured in each of the TCR beta cDNA libraries. TCRdb re-derived calls from the PCR reads in MiXCR, one entry per CDR3 protein. The sample yields hundreds of thousands of distinct CDR3 sequences, around 44% seen once. The CDR3 spans 15 residues. Germline V gives CDR1 MNHEY, CDR2 SVGAGI. V lost 7 bases, J lost 5 bases, and 20 bases lay in between. As for this clonotype: Its matching antigen is unknown.

This TCR derives from a girl aged 5 to 17 with multiple sclerosis. V and J are TRBV6-5 and TRBJ1-1; the D gene is possibly TRBD1 (6 bases). Sequencing was done on a sample of blood. The CDR3 DNA reads TGTGCCAGCACTAACGCGGGGGGCTGGGGGACTGAAGCTTTCTTT. This gives the protein CASTNAGGWGTEAFF.